This T cell receptor beta chain derives from a study of blood T cell repertoires in COVID-19. Produced via immunoSEQ multiplex PCR; TCRdb's table is partial and in-frame only. The table records about 50,000 clones, around 80% of them present only once. The CDR3 is 17 residues long. Germline-derived CDR1 and CDR2 are SGHTS and YDEGEE. Unmatched junction bases numbered 8, after V lost 4 bases and J lost 0 bases. Sequenced: peripheral blood. This receptor was identified in a man aged 55 to 70 with acute or convalescent COVID-19. The chain joins TRBV5-8 to TRBJ2-2; 8 bases agree with TRBD2. This CDR3 reads CASSQRSGGPNTGELFF. The DNA for the CDR3 is TGTGCCAGCAGCCAGCGAAGCGGGGGACCGAACACCGGGGAGCTGTTTTTT. The full variable domain, with the rest looked up from reference TRBV5-8 and TRBJ2-2, is EAGVTQSPTHLIKTRGQQATLRCSPISGHTSVYWYQQALGLGLQFLLWYDEGEERNRGNFPPRFSGRQFPNYSSELNVNALELEDSALYLCASSQRSGGPNTGELFFGEGSRLTVL.